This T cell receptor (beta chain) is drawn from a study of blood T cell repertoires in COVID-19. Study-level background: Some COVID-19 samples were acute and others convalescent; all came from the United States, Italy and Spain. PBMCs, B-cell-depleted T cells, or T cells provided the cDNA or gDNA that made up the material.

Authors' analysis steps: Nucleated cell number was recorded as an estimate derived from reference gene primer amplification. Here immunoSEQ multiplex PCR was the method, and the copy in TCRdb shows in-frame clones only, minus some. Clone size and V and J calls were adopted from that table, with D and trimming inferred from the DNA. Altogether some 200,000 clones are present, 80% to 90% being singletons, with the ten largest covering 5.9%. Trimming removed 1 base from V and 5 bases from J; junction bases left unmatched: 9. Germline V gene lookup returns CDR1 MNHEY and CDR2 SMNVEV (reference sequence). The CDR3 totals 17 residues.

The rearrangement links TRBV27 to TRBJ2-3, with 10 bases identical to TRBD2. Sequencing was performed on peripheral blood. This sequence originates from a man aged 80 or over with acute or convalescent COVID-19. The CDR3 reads CASSLLSSGSIRDTQYF. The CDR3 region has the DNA TGTGCCAGCAGTTTATTATCTAGCGGGAGTATCAGAGATACGCAGTATTTT.